This TCR beta chain was recorded in a study of chemoradiotherapy in HPV16-positive cancers (dated by TCRdb to 2021 to 2024). General notes on the study: Using functional T-cell assays on cells from a couple of HPV16-positive patients, the researchers defined candidate HPV-specific T-cell clones and common TCR motifs. The study asked whether T-cell immunity against the HPV oncoproteins E6 and E7 changes during chemoradiotherapy and whether it affects survival. The candidate HPV-specific TCRs and motifs were then tracked in TCR repertoires from 86 patients with HPV-related cancers.

Study-wide conclusions, independent of this receptor: Expansion of candidate HPV-specific clones and E7-related TCR motifs was observed in the tumor microenvironment during treatment, whereas no such expansion was observed for non-HPV-specific T cells. The survival association was reported for HPV16-positive patients, and the functional definition of HPV-specific T cells was derived from only a couple of HPV16-positive patients. In HPV16-positive patients, expansion of HPV-responsive T cells during chemoradiotherapy was associated with improved recurrence-free survival.

On this clone: The target of this receptor is not known. No much larger clonotype is one base removed from it; base qualities were not supplied.

The receptor library was made with the immunoSEQ multiplex PCR assay. TCRdb's version of the immuneACCESS table is confined to in-frame rearrangements and falls short of the full clone set. An unresolved V gene accounts for under half of the shortfall where checked; the remainder is of unknown origin. The sample has roughly 3,300 clones on record, around 86% of them singletons. The top ten clonotypes cover 16% of the sample. Because repertoires were sampled repeatedly during chemoradiotherapy, clonal expansion in the tumor microenvironment could be followed. For CDR1 and CDR2, the germline V gene (reference sequence) lists WNHNN and SYGVQD. The V end loses 3 bases and the J end loses 1 base, and a stretch of 6 bases separates them. Including the terminal cysteine and phenylalanine, the CDR3 comprises 13 residues. Only the CDR3 region is kept as DNA, spanning 39 bases read in frame from base 1.

The input for sequencing was tumor tissue, taken from a patient who underwent chemoradiotherapy. This clonotype was sampled from a human donor with HPV-associated anogenital cancer. The receptor chain draws on TRBV10-1 and TRBJ1-2, with the D gene uncertain. The nucleotides read TGCGCCAGCAGTGAAGGGAGTAACTATGGCTACACCTTC. This is translated as CASSEGSNYGYTF.